This T cell receptor (beta chain) was found in a study of early T cells in non-severe SARS-CoV-2 infection. TCRdb re-derived calls from the 5' RACE reads in MiXCR, one entry per CDR3 protein. This table has about 64,000 distinct CDR3 sequences, about 11% appearing once. This clonotype showed up just a few times. The sequence was collected from an adult who was a healthcare worker with PCR-confirmed SARS-CoV-2 infection or an uninfected control (not recorded which). The specimen comprised whole blood, sampled at baseline.

CDR3 in DNA: TGTGCCAGCAGGGGCGGGGCCTACGAGCAGTACTTC. Protein product: CASRGGAYEQYF. The chain joins TRBV2 to TRBJ2-7, with D tentatively TRBD2 (6 bases). Germline V gene lookup returns CDR1 SNHLY and CDR2 FYNNEI. This CDR3 has 12 residues. The V end was cut by 6 bases, the J end by 2 bases, with 8 bases between.